The 20 T cell receptor beta chains below come from one sample, sequenced in a study of HIV-infected children after antiretroviral therapy interruption. RNA-based 3' RACE libraries used unique molecular identifiers. TCRdb analysed the 3' RACE reads with MiXCR anew, one entry per CDR3 protein. The repertoire has fewer than 100,000 distinct CDR3 sequences, about 7.2% of them found once; the top ten carry 1% to 1.3%. Treatment noted: PENTA 11 planned treatment interruption arm or continuous ART arm. The sequences come from CD45RA+ CD4+ T cells from PBMCs, pooled from several time points, collected from a donor given antiretroviral therapy, either interrupted or continuous. Subset defined: naive CD4+ CD45RA+ CD45RO- T cells. The receptors shown here come from a pool of human donors with HIV.

The sample holds many counts of this clonotype. The gene calls are TRBV2 and TRBJ2-1; D not resolved. Trimming removed 6 bases from V and 2 bases from J, with 11 bases in between. This CDR3 spans 14 amino acids. Germline CDR1 is SNHLY and CDR2 is FYNNEI. Here the CDR3 DNA reads TGTGCCAGCAGGACTTTGGGTACCTACAATGAGCAGTTCTTC. As protein: CASRTLGTYNEQFF.

This clonotype was picked up many times. This chain uses TRBV7-9 with TRBJ2-1; no firm D call. The CDR3 consists of 16 residues. The germline V gene encodes CDR1 SEHNR and CDR2 FQNEAQ (reference sequence). V lost 2 bases and J 4 bases, leaving 15 bases between the germline ends. CDR3 sequence: CASSLNRRALYNEQFF. The CDR3 DNA reads as TGTGCCAGCAGCTTAAATCGCCGGGCCCTTTACAATGAGCAGTTCTTC. Based on the CDR3 plus reference TRBV7-9 and TRBJ2-1, the full variable domain is DTGVSQNPRHKITKRGQNVTFRCDPISEHNRLYWYRQTLGQGPEFLTYFQNEAQLEKSRLLSDRFSAERPKGSFSTLEIQRTEQGDSAMYLCASSLNRRALYNEQFFGPGTRLTVL.

This clonotype was recorded many times. The chain has TRBV27 and TRBJ1-1; the D is unclear. Germline assignment: CDR1 MNHEY and CDR2 SMNVEV (reference sequence). V was clipped by 3 bases and J by 4 bases, with 12 bases between them. This CDR3 spans 14 amino acids. The CDR3 bases are TGTGCCAGCAGTTTTAGACGAATGAGCACTGAAGCTTTCTTT. Encoded protein: CASSFRRMSTEAFF.

This chain links TRBV11-2 with TRBJ1-1, with no clear D. The CDR3 contains 14 residues. Trimming removed 0 bases from V and 3 bases from J, with 8 bases in between. Germline loops: CDR1 SGHAT, CDR2 FQNNGV. The CDR3 DNA follows: TGTGCCAGCAGCTTAGACAGATCGGACACTGAAGCTTTCTTT. Its translation: CASSLDRSDTEAFF.

This clonotype was observed a few times. This chain connects TRBV20-1 to TRBJ2-7; weak D call: TRBD1 (6 bases). This CDR3 contains 15 residues. Between the trimmed V and J ends, which lost 0 bases and 3 bases, there was a span of 15 bases. Per germline, CDR1 DFQATT and CDR2 SNEGSKA (reference sequence). CDR3: CSARDGGQPDYEQYF. In DNA, the CDR3 is TGCAGTGCTAGAGATGGTGGACAGCCAGACTACGAGCAGTACTTC.

The chain joins TRBV7-9 to TRBJ2-1; D call uncertain. This CDR3 region has 13 residues. CDR1 is SEHNR and CDR2 is FQNEAQ in the germline V gene (reference sequence). The V end lost 4 bases, the J end lost 6 bases, and 10 bases lay between the germline ends. CDR3 nucleotide sequence: TGTGCCAGCAGCTGGAGATTGGTCAATGAGCAGTTCTTC. Translation gives CASSWRLVNEQFF.

This clonotype was detected only a few times. The chain combines TRBV4-1 with TRBJ1-2; 9 nucleotides align to TRBD1. The length of the CDR3 is 16 residues. With 1 base clipped from V and 6 bases from J, the junction kept 9 bases outside the gene matches. Germline CDR1 MGHRA, CDR2 YSYEKL. The CDR3 protein is CASSQVTGTGRNGYTF. CDR3 coding DNA: TGCGCCAGCAGCCAAGTCACCGGGACAGGGAGAAATGGCTACACCTTC.

This clonotype was counted ten times or more. V usage is TRBV3-1 and J usage is TRBJ2-3; D gene unclear. CDR3 length: 13 amino acids. Germline assignment: CDR1 LGHDT and CDR2 YNNKEL (reference sequence). V lost 5 bases and J lost 4, with 10 bases in between. This CDR3 is CASSSLGADTQYF. The DNA for the CDR3 is TGTGCCAGCAGCTCCCTTGGGGCAGATACGCAGTATTTT.

This clonotype was detected ten times or more. The chain uses TRBV20-1 and TRBJ1-5; D is possibly TRBD1 (5 bases). V lost 3 bases, J lost 6 bases, and 9 bases lay in between. Germline CDR1 reads DFQATT; CDR2 reads SNEGSKA (reference sequence). This CDR3 is built from 12 residues. The CDR3 sequence is CSARAGSQPQHF. Here the CDR3 DNA reads TGCAGTGCTAGGGCAGGGAGTCAGCCCCAGCATTTT.

This clonotype was picked up many times. The V and J genes are TRBV5-4 and TRBJ2-2; D not certain. V was pared by 1 base and J by 0 bases, with 10 bases between. Germline assignment: CDR1 SGHNT and CDR2 YYREEE (reference sequence). The CDR3 runs 16 residues. CDR3 region: CASSLSARANTGELFF. CDR3 nucleotides: TGTGCCAGCAGCTTGTCTGCTCGCGCGAACACCGGGGAGCTGTTTTTT.

This clonotype appeared many times. This rearrangement joins TRBV20-1 to TRBJ1-3; 8 bases are shared with TRBD1. Germline V gives CDR1 DFQATT, CDR2 SNEGSKA (reference sequence). This CDR3 comprises 16 residues. Trimming cost V 5 bases and J 0 bases; bases outside gene matches: 9. CDR3 loop: CSAEGDRLYSGNTIYF. The DNA for the CDR3 is TGCAGTGCTGAGGGGGACAGGTTGTACTCTGGAAACACCATATATTTT.

This clonotype was picked up many times. This chain joins TRBV19 and TRBJ2-1, with D unclear. Germline CDR1 is LNHDA and CDR2 is SQIVND (reference sequence). The CDR3 has 14 residues. Deletions cut 2 bases from V and 8 bases from J, with 13 bases between. Written as DNA, the CDR3 is TGTGCCAGTAGTATAACGGTTCAGGTAGATGAGCAGTTCTTC. Translating gives CASSITVQVDEQFF.

This clonotype was recorded many times. The chain couples TRBV6-5 to TRBJ1-1; D is uncertain. Between the trimmed V and J ends, which lost 2 bases and 1 base, there was a span of 8 bases. Per germline, CDR1 MNHEY and CDR2 SVGAGI. The CDR3 has 14 amino acids. CDR3 bases: TGTGCCAGCAGTTACGCTTCACGGAACACTGAAGCTTTCTTT. Its translation is CASSYASRNTEAFF.

This clonotype was seen a few times. DNA of the CDR3: TGTGCCAGCAGTGGGTTTCGGAACACCGGGGAGCTGTTTTTT. Translation gives CASSGFRNTGELFF. The V and J genes are TRBV6-1 and TRBJ2-2; no definite D call. This CDR3 has 14 residues. Germline loops: CDR1 MNHNS, CDR2 SASEGT. V gave up 4 bases and J gave up 1 base, with 7 bases separating them.

The rearrangement uses TRBV29-1 and TRBJ2-2; unclear D gene. The germline V gene encodes CDR1 SQVTM and CDR2 ANQGSEA. Trimming stripped 2 bases from V and 3 bases from J, with 7 bases between. There are 13 residues in the CDR3. The CDR3 region has the DNA TGCAGCGTTGAATATGATTACACCGGGGAGCTGTTTTTT. It is translated as CSVEYDYTGELFF.

In this sample, this clonotype turned up a few times. V usage is TRBV18 and J usage is TRBJ2-5; possibly TRBD1 or TRBD2 for D (5 bases each). Trimming took 2 bases from V and 1 from J, leaving 11 bases between them. The germline CDR1 and CDR2 sequences are KGHSH and LQKENI. The CDR3 is 15 residues long. This chain's CDR3 is CASSPGARGQETQYF. The CDR3 coding sequence is TGTGCCAGCTCACCAGGGGCGAGGGGCCAAGAGACCCAGTACTTC.

This clonotype was seen repeatedly, ten times or more. The chain uses TRBV28 and TRBJ2-5; 8 bases agree with TRBD2. The length of the CDR3 is 14 residues. Germline CDR1 is MDHEN and CDR2 is SYDVKM. V lost 5 bases to trimming and J lost 2 bases; unmatched junction nucleotides: 4. CDR3: CASSQSGRQETQYF. The CDR3, as DNA: TGTGCCAGCAGTCAGAGCGGGAGACAAGAGACCCAGTACTTC.

This clonotype was seen many times. This chain links TRBV28 with TRBJ2-7; 9 bases match TRBD2. This CDR3 comprises 14 residues. J gave up 2 bases and V 3 bases, and 2 bases lay outside the gene matches. Germline loops: CDR1 MDHEN, CDR2 SYDVKM. In DNA form, the CDR3 reads TGTGCCAGCAGTTTCTCTAGCGGGACCTACGAGCAGTACTTC. Residues: CASSFSSGTYEQYF.

Many counts were recorded for this clonotype. This sequence joins TRBV28 and TRBJ2-7; 7 bases are shared with TRBD2. The CDR3 totals 13 residues. Germline V gene sequence: CDR1 MDHEN, CDR2 SYDVKM. The ends lost 10 bases at V and 0 bases at J; junction bases unmatched: 6. CDR3 in DNA: TGTGCCACCGTCGGGGGGACCTCCTACGAGCAGTACTTC. It encodes CATVGGTSYEQYF.

The sample holds many counts of this clonotype. The V call is TRBV29-1, the J call TRBJ2-1, with D possibly matching TRBD2 (5 bases). This CDR3 has 10 residues. Germline V gives CDR1 SQVTM, CDR2 ANQGSEA. The V gene lost 5 bases and the J gene lost 9 bases, with 8 bases spanning the gap. The CDR3 here is CSVNEGEQFF. The DNA for the CDR3 is TGCAGCGTTAACGAGGGTGAGCAGTTCTTC.